One and the same sample provided the 26 T cell receptor beta chains below, sequenced in a study of blood T cell repertoires in COVID-19 (dated by TCRdb to about 2020). The library was generated by the immunoSEQ multiplex PCR assay. The source is immuneACCESS, and TCRdb retained only in-frame sequences with V and J called. Part of the clones is not carried over; for the studies checked, unresolved V genes explain less than half of this, and the remainder is unexplained. This sample is represented by over 200,000 clones; 83% of them were singletons. Together, the top ten hold around 1.3% of the sample. The sequenced sample was peripheral blood. Receptor source: a woman in her thirties with COVID-19, enrolled during active disease.

In nucleotides, the CDR3 is TGTGCCACCAGGGGGGCAGGGAGTGATGGCTACACCTTC. Protein product: CATRGAGSDGYTF. The chain recombines TRBV24-1 with TRBJ1-2, with a weak D call TRBD1 (6 bases). The V end was cut by 7 bases, the J end by 6 bases, with 14 bases between. CDR1 and CDR2 (germline): KGHDR, SFDVKD. The CDR3 covers 13 residues.

CDR3 in DNA: TGTGCCTCAAAAGGGACAGGGGTACAAGAGACCCAGTACTTC. Encoded protein: CASKGTGVQETQYF. The chain joins TRBV7-2 to TRBJ2-5; TRBD1 matches at 10 bases. The CDR3 loop spans 14 amino acids. With 11 bases clipped from V and 2 bases from J, the junction kept 8 bases outside the gene matches. Germline loops: CDR1 SGHTA, CDR2 FQGNSA.

The table lists this clone with a count of one. V gene TRBV28 combines with J gene TRBJ2-2, with D maybe TRBD1 (6 bases). This CDR3 has 16 amino acids. In germline, CDR1 is MDHEN, CDR2 SYDVKM. Trimming shortened V by 3 bases and J by 6 bases, and 17 bases separated the two germline ends. The CDR3 protein is CASSFWAGAKAGELFF. CDR3 DNA sequence: TGTGCCAGCAGTTTTTGGGCAGGGGCAAAGGCCGGGGAGCTGTTTTTT.

This sequence joins TRBV9 and TRBJ2-1; D call uncertain. V was pared by 0 bases and J by 3 bases, with 13 bases between. The germline gives CDR1 SGDLS, CDR2 YYNGEE. The CDR3 runs 16 residues. CDR3 sequence: CASSVGGQVDYNEQFF. The CDR3 region has the DNA TGTGCCAGCAGCGTAGGTGGGCAGGTCGACTACAATGAGCAGTTCTTC.

V gene TRBV5-5 combines with J gene TRBJ1-2, with 8 bases aligning to TRBD1. CDR3 length equals 15 residues. The trim removed 2 bases at V and 4 bases at J, leaving 7 bases unmatched. Germline V gene data show CDR1 as SGHKS and CDR2 as YYEKEE (reference sequence). The CDR3 loop reads CASSLGTGVGYGYTF. CDR3 coding DNA: TGTGCCAGCAGCTTAGGGACAGGCGTCGGCTATGGCTACACCTTC.

A single count supports this clone. The chain links TRBV19 to TRBJ2-5, with a tentative D call TRBD2 (6 bases). With 5 bases removed from V and 12 bases from J, the gap between germline ends came to 19 bases. The CDR3 sequence is 13 residues long. Germline V gene sequence: CDR1 LNHDA, CDR2 SQIVND (reference sequence). In nucleotides, the CDR3 is TGTGCCAGTAGTCCGCGGGGCAGCGCCGGAAAGTACTTC. It is translated as CASSPRGSAGKYF. The whole variable domain, remainder taken from reference TRBV19 and TRBJ2-5, is DGGITQSPKYLFRKEGQNVTLSCEQNLNHDAMYWYRQDPGQGLRLIYYSQIVNDFQKGDIAEGYSVSREKKESFPLTVTSAQKNPTAFYLCASSPRGSAGKYFGPGTRLLVL.

This clone has only one observation. The rearrangement joins TRBV19 to TRBJ1-5; 7 bases map to TRBD1. The CDR3 totals 14 residues. Per germline, CDR1 LNHDA and CDR2 SQIVND (reference sequence). With 7 bases clipped from V and 5 bases from J, the junction kept 8 bases outside the gene matches. The CDR3 protein is CASTAGQDHQPQHF. DNA of the CDR3: TGTGCCAGTACCGCCGGACAGGACCATCAGCCCCAGCATTTT.

The chain is built from TRBV6-5 and TRBJ1-1, with D possibly matching TRBD1 (5 bases). The V end lost 6 bases, the J end lost 7 bases, and 21 bases lay between the germline ends. Germline CDR1 is MNHEY and CDR2 is SVGAGI. There are 15 residues in the CDR3. The CDR3 spells CASSTDMQGGIEAFF. The CDR3 DNA is TGTGCCAGCAGCACCGATATGCAGGGCGGTATTGAAGCTTTCTTT.

This clone has a handful of counts. The chain carries TRBV5-1 and TRBJ1-1, with a weak D call TRBD1 (5 bases). Germline V gives CDR1 SGHRS, CDR2 YFSETQ. Trimming removed 3 bases at V and 7 bases at J, with 13 bases between. This CDR3 is built from 13 residues. CDR3 loop: CASSSNGGNEAFF. The CDR3 bases are TGCGCCAGCAGCTCGAATGGGGGGAATGAAGCTTTCTTT.

This chain links TRBV6-5 with TRBJ2-7; unclear D gene. The CDR3 has 13 amino acids. Germline V gene sequence: CDR1 MNHEY, CDR2 SVGAGI. V gave up 6 bases and J gave up 9 bases, with 18 bases separating them. CDR3 nucleotides: TGTGCCAGCAGGATGGAGCGACTGGCTGGGCAGTACTTC. Translation: CASRMERLAGQYF.

V and J are TRBV7-3 and TRBJ2-4, with 7 bases lining up with TRBD1. The CDR3 is 15 amino acids. CDR1 is SGHTA, CDR2 FQGTGA, per germline. J gave up 5 bases and V 1 base, and 5 bases lay outside the gene matches. The CDR3 DNA follows: TGTGCCAGCAGCTTAAGGGGACAGAAACAAAACATTCAGTACTTC. It yields the protein CASSLRGQKQNIQYF.

The rearrangement links TRBV11-2 to TRBJ2-1; no reliable D call. Germline V lookup: CDR1 SGHAT, CDR2 FQNNGV. The length of the CDR3 is 15 residues. With 4 bases removed from V and 6 bases from J, the gap between germline ends came to 16 bases. The CDR3 DNA sequence: TGTGCCAGCAGCTCCTCCCTGCCCACACCCAATGAGCAGTTCTTC. Translated: CASSSSLPTPNEQFF.

The J gene is TRBJ1-2, the V gene TRBV29-1, with a tentative D call TRBD1 (6 bases). The CDR3 consists of 13 residues. Germline values: CDR1 SQVTM, CDR2 ANQGSEA. The ends were cut back, 6 bases at V and 5 bases at J, with 16 bases in the middle. In DNA form, the CDR3 reads TGCAGCGTGAACGCCGGACAGCCTTATGGCTACACCTTC. It encodes CSVNAGQPYGYTF.

CDR3 DNA sequence: TGTGCCAGCAGTTTGGGACAGGCAAACTATGGCTACACCTTC. Its translation: CASSLGQANYGYTF. This chain links TRBV28 with TRBJ1-2, with 8 positions matching TRBD1. The CDR3 loop spans 14 amino acids. The germline CDR1 and CDR2 sequences are MDHEN and SYDVKM. V trimming: 3 bases; J trimming: 2 bases; junction bases outside the gene matches: 2.

The chain has TRBV29-1 and TRBJ1-1, with D possibly matching TRBD1 (6 bases). The germline CDR1 and CDR2 sequences are SQVTM and ANQGSEA. Trimming took 4 bases from V and 6 from J, leaving 15 bases between them. The CDR3 extends over 13 amino acids. The CDR3: CSVGGQGFSEAFF. The CDR3 region has the DNA TGCAGCGTTGGGGGGCAGGGGTTCTCTGAAGCTTTCTTT.

CDR3 in amino acids: CASSLTRRGSGGTDTQYF. The DNA of the CDR3 is TGCGCCAGCAGCTTAACCCGTCGTGGTAGCGGGGGCACAGATACGCAGTATTTT. The rearrangement uses TRBV5-1 and TRBJ2-3, with 8 positions matching TRBD2. Trimming cost V 2 bases and J 1 base; bases outside gene matches: 12. Germline lookup yields CDR1 SGHRS and CDR2 YFSETQ. This CDR3 spans 18 amino acids.

The CDR3 DNA follows: TGTGCCTGGAGCGGGACAGATCCCTACGAGCAGTACTTC. Its translation is CAWSGTDPYEQYF. The V and J genes are TRBV30 and TRBJ2-7, with 7 bases aligning to TRBD1. The germline CDR1 and CDR2 sequences are GTSNPN and SVGIG (reference sequence). V lost 3 bases, J lost 2 bases, and 4 bases stayed unmatched. The CDR3 runs to 13 residues.

This rearrangement joins TRBV18 to TRBJ2-5; the match to TRBD2 covers 13 bases. J was trimmed by 1 base and V by 5 bases; bases with no gene match: 7. The germline gives CDR1 KGHSH, CDR2 LQKENI. The CDR3 is 17 amino acids. CDR3 sequence (DNA): TGTGCCAGCTCAGTCGGACTAGCGGGAGCGGGCCAAGAGACCCAGTACTTC. It encodes CASSVGLAGAGQETQYF.

This clone showed up just a few times. The rearrangement links TRBV20-1 to TRBJ2-1; TRBD2 matches 9 bases. The V and J ends lost 3 bases and 4 bases, in that order; junction bases with no gene match: 7. Germline CDR1 DFQATT, CDR2 SNEGSKA (reference sequence). The length of the CDR3 is 15 residues. The CDR3 DNA is TGCAGTGCTAGTCTCGTGACTAGCGGATACAATGAGCAGTTCTTC. This translates into CSASLVTSGYNEQFF.

The gene calls are TRBV19 and TRBJ2-2; D remains unclear. The V end was cut by 5 bases, the J end by 3 bases, with 13 bases between. The CDR3 totals 15 residues. Germline loops: CDR1 LNHDA, CDR2 SQIVND (reference sequence). CDR3 residues: CASSYTDTYTGELFF. The CDR3 nucleotides read TGTGCCAGTAGTTACACCGACACTTACACCGGGGAGCTGTTTTTT.

This clone was picked up a small number of times. This sequence joins TRBV5-6 and TRBJ1-3, with D hard to call. Trimming took 1 base from V and 4 from J, leaving 15 bases between them. This CDR3 spans 16 amino acids. Germline values: CDR1 SGHDT, CDR2 YYEEEE. The chain's CDR3 is CASSLTGSGRGNTIYF. As DNA, the CDR3 is TGTGCCAGCAGCTTGACGGGAAGTGGAAGGGGAAACACCATATATTTT.

This CDR3 is CASSYRTRYYEQYF. CDR3 nucleotide sequence: TGTGCCAGCAGTTACCGAACCAGATACTACGAGCAGTACTTC. V gene TRBV6-5 combines with J gene TRBJ2-7; D unresolved. The CDR3 runs to 14 residues. Trimming removed 2 bases from V and 3 bases from J, with 11 bases in between. Germline V lookup: CDR1 MNHEY, CDR2 SVGAGI.

The chain has TRBV19 and TRBJ2-1; 10 bases agree with TRBD2. This CDR3 contains 13 residues. Germline CDR1 is LNHDA and CDR2 is SQIVND (reference sequence). Trimming at V came to 6 bases and at J to 8 bases, leaving 4 bases not matched to a gene. For the CDR3, the DNA is TGTGCCAGTAGCCTAGCGGGAGAGGATGAGCAGTTCTTC. Residues: CASSLAGEDEQFF.

The rearrangement links TRBV5-4 to TRBJ2-1; TRBD2 matches at 16 bases. Germline CDR1 and CDR2: SGHNT and YYREEE (reference sequence). V lost 4 bases to trimming and J lost 2 bases; unmatched junction nucleotides: 9. The CDR3 spans 19 residues. The DNA of the CDR3 is TGTGCCAGCAGCCATCACGGGACTAGCGGGGGGGGGCCCTACAATGAGCAGTTCTTC. Protein product: CASSHHGTSGGGPYNEQFF.

This clone came up a few times. This chain connects TRBV5-1 to TRBJ2-5, with D perhaps TRBD1 (6 bases). Germline CDR1 reads SGHRS; CDR2 reads YFSETQ. Between the trimmed V and J ends, which lost 2 bases and 3 bases, there was a span of 11 bases. CDR3 size: 14 residues. CDR3 amino acids: CASSFQGIEETQYF. Written as DNA, the CDR3 is TGCGCCAGCAGCTTTCAGGGGATCGAAGAGACCCAGTACTTC.

The chain is built from TRBV7-9 and TRBJ1-1; D possibly corresponds to TRBD1 (5 bases). Trimming shortened V by 5 bases and J by 1 base, and 11 bases separated the two germline ends. Per the germline V gene, CDR1 is SEHNR and CDR2 is FQNEAQ (reference sequence). The CDR3 sequence is 14 residues long. The chain's CDR3 is CASSPVDRNTEAFF. The CDR3 nucleotides read TGTGCCAGCAGCCCAGTCGACAGGAACACTGAAGCTTTCTTT.